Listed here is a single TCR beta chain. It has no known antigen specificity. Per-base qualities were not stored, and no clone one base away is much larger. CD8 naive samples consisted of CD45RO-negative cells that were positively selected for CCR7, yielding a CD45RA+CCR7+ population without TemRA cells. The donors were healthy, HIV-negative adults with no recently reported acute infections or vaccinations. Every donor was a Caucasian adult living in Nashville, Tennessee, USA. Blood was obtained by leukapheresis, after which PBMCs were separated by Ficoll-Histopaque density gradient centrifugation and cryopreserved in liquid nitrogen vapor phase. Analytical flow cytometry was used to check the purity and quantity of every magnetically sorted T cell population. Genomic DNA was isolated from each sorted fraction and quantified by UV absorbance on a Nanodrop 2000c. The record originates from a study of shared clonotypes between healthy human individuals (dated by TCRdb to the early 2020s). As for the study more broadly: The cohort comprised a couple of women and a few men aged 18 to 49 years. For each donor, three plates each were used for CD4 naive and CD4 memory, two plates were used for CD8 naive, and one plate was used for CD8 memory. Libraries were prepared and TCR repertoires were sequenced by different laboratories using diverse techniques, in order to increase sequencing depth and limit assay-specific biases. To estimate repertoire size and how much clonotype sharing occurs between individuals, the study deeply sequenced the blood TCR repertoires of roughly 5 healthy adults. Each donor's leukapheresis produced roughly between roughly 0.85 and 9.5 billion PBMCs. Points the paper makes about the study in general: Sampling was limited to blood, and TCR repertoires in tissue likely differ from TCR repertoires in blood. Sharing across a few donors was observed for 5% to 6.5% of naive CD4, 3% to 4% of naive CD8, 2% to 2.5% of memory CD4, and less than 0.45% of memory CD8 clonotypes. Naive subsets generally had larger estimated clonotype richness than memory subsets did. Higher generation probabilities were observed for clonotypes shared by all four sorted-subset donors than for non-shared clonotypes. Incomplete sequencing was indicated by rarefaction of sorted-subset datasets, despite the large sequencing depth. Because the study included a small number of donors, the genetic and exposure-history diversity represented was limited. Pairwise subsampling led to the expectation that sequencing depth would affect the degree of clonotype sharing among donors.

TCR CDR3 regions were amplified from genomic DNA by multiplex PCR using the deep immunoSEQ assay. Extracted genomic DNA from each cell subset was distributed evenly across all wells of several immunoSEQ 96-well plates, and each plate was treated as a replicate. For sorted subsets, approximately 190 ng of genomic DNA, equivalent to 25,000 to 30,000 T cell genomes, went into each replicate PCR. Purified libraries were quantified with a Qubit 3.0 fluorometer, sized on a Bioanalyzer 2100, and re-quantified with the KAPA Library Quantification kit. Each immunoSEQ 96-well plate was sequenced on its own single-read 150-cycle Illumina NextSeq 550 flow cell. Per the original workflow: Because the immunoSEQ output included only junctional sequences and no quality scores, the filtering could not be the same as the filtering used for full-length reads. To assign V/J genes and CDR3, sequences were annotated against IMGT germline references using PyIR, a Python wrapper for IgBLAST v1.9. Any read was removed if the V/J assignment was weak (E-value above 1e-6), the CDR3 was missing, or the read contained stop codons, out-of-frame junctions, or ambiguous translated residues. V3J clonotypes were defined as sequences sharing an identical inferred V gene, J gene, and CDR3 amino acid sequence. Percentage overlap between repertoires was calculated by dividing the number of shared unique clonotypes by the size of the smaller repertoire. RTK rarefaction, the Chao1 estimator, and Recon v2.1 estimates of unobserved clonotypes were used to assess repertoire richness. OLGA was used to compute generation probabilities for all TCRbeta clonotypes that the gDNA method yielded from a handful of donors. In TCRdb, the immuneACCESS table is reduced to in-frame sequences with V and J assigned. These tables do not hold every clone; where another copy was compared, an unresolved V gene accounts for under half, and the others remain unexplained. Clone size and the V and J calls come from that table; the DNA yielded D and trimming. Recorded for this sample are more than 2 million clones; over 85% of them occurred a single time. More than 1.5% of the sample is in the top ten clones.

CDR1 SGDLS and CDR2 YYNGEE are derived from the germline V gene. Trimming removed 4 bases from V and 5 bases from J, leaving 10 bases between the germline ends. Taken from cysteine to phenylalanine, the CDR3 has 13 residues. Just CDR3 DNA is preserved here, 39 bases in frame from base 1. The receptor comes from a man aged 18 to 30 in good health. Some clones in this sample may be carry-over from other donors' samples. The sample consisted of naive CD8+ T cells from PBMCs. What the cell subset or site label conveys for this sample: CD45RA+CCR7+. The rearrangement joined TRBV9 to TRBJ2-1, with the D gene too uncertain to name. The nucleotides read TGTGCCAGCAGCCCCTGGGCCGACAATGAGCAGTTCTTC. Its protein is CASSPWADNEQFF.